This T cell receptor (beta chain) was found in a study of cytomegalovirus exposure and HLA in healthy donors (dated by TCRdb to about 2017). About the full investigation: In an earlier analysis of under 600 of the donors, 276 Gb of sequence data and 95 million to 130 million unique TCR beta sequences from 150 million to 200 million T cells were reported. Among roughly 400 genotyped donors of the cohort, an average of approximately 230,000 unique TCR beta nucleotide sequences were sequenced per donor, about a sixth of them non-productive. Both class I and class II loci were covered by HLA typing, at four-digit resolution. In an earlier analysis of over 550 of the donors, high-throughput TCR beta sequencing was used to judge whether each TCR beta V gene segment behaved as functional or pseudogenic. A separate validation cohort of some 130 different subjects was used in addition to the approximately 670-subject first cohort. The later analysis used no new phenotypic data to find candidate immune exposures, relying instead on TCR beta sequences and their occurrence across donors. To study patterns of TCR occurrence, a later analysis re-analyzed previously published TCR beta repertoires from several hundred donors and added high-resolution HLA genotyping. Alongside the repertoire data, information on donor age, sex, ethnicity and CMV serostatus was compiled. Of the 350 to 450 genotyped donors, 81% were placed in the genetic ancestry cluster associated with self-reported Caucasian donors. An early release that covered several hundred HLA-typed donors contained about 300 gigabases of sequencing data and about 93 million unique TCR sequences. The study combined high-throughput TCR immunosequencing, statistical association of individual TCRs with disease status, and machine learning to predict cytomegalovirus infection status. Typing coverage varied by locus: about 629-640 donors for A, B, C, DRB1 and DQB1; some 520 for DQA1; approximately 570 for DPA1; about 450 for DPB1. All discovery cohort repertoires had been generated on a single sequencing platform. The T cell repertoires of several hundred subjects were profiled by immunosequencing and related to cytomegalovirus serostatus. Genome-wide SNP genotypes for about 55% of the roughly 670 donors were used in a later genetic analysis, which treated that subset as a discovery cohort. The study aimed to test whether cataloging public T cell receptors could reveal signatures of past pathogen exposure. A handful of DR-DQ haplotypes were handled as single units for association and clustering because linkage in the cohort was strong.

This clone was seen a few times. Its antigen is not yet known. No much larger clonotype is one base removed from it; base qualities were not supplied. V gives up 0 bases and J gives up 5 bases, and the segment between their germline ends measures 15 bases. CDR1 and CDR2 were assigned from the germline V gene as SQVTM and ANQGSEA. The CDR3 sequence holds 15 residues, the cysteine and phenylalanine included. Only CDR3 DNA remains: 45 bases, in frame from the first base. Libraries were built with the immunoSEQ multiplex PCR assay. For the multiplex PCR, a mixture combining 60 forward primers for TCR Vbeta segments and 13 reverse primers for TCR Jbeta segments was used. A multiplex PCR assay on genomic DNA amplified the CDR3 region of rearranged TCR beta genes. On the Illumina HiSeq System, the amplified TCR beta libraries were sequenced as 87-base-pair reads. The authors' analysis ran thus. A later analysis counted tens of millions of unique TCR beta chains across the 650 to 800 repertoires, and roughly 10 million of these chains were shared by at least two donors. Raw reads were error-corrected and collapsed into unique sequences by a nearest-neighbor algorithm in which closely related sequences were merged to remove PCR and sequencing errors. CDR3 sequences were aligned to IMGT reference sequences to assign V, D and J gene segments. Each retained sequence needed at least a six-nucleotide match to both a V gene segment and a J gene segment. A rearrangement counted as productive if the CDR3 had no stop codons and remained in frame with V and J, and every other rearrangement counted as non-productive. Following IMGT convention, CDR3 was defined as the stretch from the second conserved V-encoded cysteine to the conserved J-encoded phenylalanine. The earlier analysis of about 560 of the donors excluded any sequence lacking an unambiguous match to a single V gene segment. In an earlier analysis of about 590 of the donors, a V segment was called functional when productive rearrangements were above 56.7%, and segregating when the standard deviation between donors exceeded 5%. A statistical classification framework was built for diagnosing cytomegalovirus status from the catalog of TCR beta chain sequences. In a later analysis, V and J genes were assigned by comparing TCR nucleotide sequences against IMGT/GENE-DB human TR gene sequences. The TCRdist pipeline was used in a later analysis to assign CDR3 sequences and most-parsimonious VDJ recombination scenarios. In a later analysis, each TCR beta chain was defined by its CDR3 amino acid sequence together with its V-gene family, and reads without a unique V-gene family were excluded. A later analysis removed over 500 highly shared, low-generation-probability nucleotide sequences to deal with suspected cross-contamination and a sequencing artifact. In a later analysis, a clonal expansion index was calculated for each public chain from normalized within-repertoire ranks of inferred template counts. In a later analysis, generation probabilities were computed using a VDJ recombination model fitted to out-of-frame rearrangements, and the results were checked against IGoR. In a later analysis, hypergeometric tests were used to score TCR-TCR, TCR-HLA and TCR-CMV co-occurrence, with a repertoire-size bias correction applied to TCR pairs. To estimate false discovery rates, a later analysis permuted the HLA or CMV assignments 20 times. A later analysis grouped co-occurring TCRs with DBSCAN, adding TCRdist sequence similarity when clustering within HLA-allele-positive subsets. Repertoires with fewer than 30,000 or more than 120,000 public chains were left out of co-occurrence clustering, as were four to six repertoires with anomalous nucleotide sharing. Held by TCRdb, this immuneACCESS table contains in-frame sequences only and omits some clones. Under half of the omission traces to an unresolved V gene where checked; the cause of the rest is unknown. D and trimming were read from the DNA, whereas the V and J calls and clone size are those reported in that table. For this sample there are over 95,000 clones; about 80% appear just once. Together, the top ten hold roughly 2% of the sample.

The investigation overall reported the following: Most CMV-associated TCR beta chains appeared to be HLA-restricted in a later analysis, and the HLA associations seemed to be driven largely by CMV exposure. Correlated functional status among segregating V segments might be attributable to linkage disequilibrium, but an unknown experimental factor could not be ruled out. In a later analysis, several top co-occurrence clusters were reported to appear linked to parvovirus B19, influenza, CMV and Epstein-Barr virus. The study gave a list of about 160 TCR beta chains associated with cytomegalovirus. Some IMGT-functional V segments, including TRBV6-2 and TRBV6-3, could not be distinguished by the 87-base-pair reads and were therefore excluded. The only immune exposure information available for the cohort was CMV serostatus. An earlier analysis of 587 of the donors showed that most TCR beta V segments appeared in productive rearrangements either about 87% or about 30% of the time, which broadly matched IMGT annotations. Because some donors lacked HLA typing at each locus, the association tests relied only on the typed subset. At a false discovery rate of 0.05, a later analysis linked 16,000 or so TCR beta sequences to specific HLA alleles. An association between a missense DCLRE1C variant and V-gene and J-gene trimming of TCR beta chains was found in a later genetic analysis and replicated in an independent cohort. A later genetic analysis reported fewer N-insertions in productive TCRs among donors in an Asian-associated ancestry cluster than the roughly 700-donor mean. Three of the identified cytomegalovirus-associated TCR beta chains were confirmed in vitro to be specific for cytomegalovirus antigens. Cytomegalovirus status was reported to be diagnosed by the classifier with high specificity and sensitivity in both the original and validation cohorts. A later analysis found that TCR association rates varied across HLA loci, with DRB1 alleles showing the most associated TCRs and HLA-C alleles the fewest. Most TCR sequences were observed very rarely across donors, whereas some public TCRs were present in many individuals. A cluster of highly shared sequence variants was judged likely to represent a technical artifact of the sequencing pipeline. Because counts were too low, seventeen rarely observed V segments, including chromosome 9 orphons, were left out of the earlier analysis of a few hundred of the donors. In a later analysis, HLA-associated TCR beta chains were found to be more clonally expanded and to have lower generation probabilities than equally common non-associated chains. It was suggested by the authors that the approach could potentially be generalized to other disease states and immunological phenotypes. A further reported finding was that TCR beta sequences accurately predicted the HLA-A and HLA-B alleles for most subjects in the first cohort. Assigning TCR associations to individual alleles was difficult when HLA alleles, especially DR and DQ, strongly co-occurred. Presence/absence analyses assumed roughly uniform sequencing depth across donors, an assumption that may not hold. In this cohort, only TCR beta chains were sequenced, and detectable features were limited by the absence of alpha or paired-chain data.

The cohort consisted of 600 to 750 healthy bone marrow donors. At the time of sampling, every cohort member was nominally healthy, though immune exposures that went unrecorded were likely present. The donor tested CMV seronegative, placing the donor among the 350 to 400 seronegative members of the cohort. A peripheral blood sample was collected from each donor, and TCR beta sequencing was performed on peripheral blood mononuclear cells. The Qiagen DNeasy Blood Extraction Kit was used to extract genomic DNA from the blood cell samples. This clonotype was obtained from a man aged 35 to 55 in good health and CMV-seronegative. The source material was PBMCs. The chain was built from TRBV29-1 and TRBJ2-3, with a tentative D gene TRBD2 over 6 matching bases. The sequence in DNA is TGCAGCGTTGAAGATGAGCCCCGGGGGTTAGATACGCAGTATTTT. This translates into CSVEDEPRGLDTQYF.